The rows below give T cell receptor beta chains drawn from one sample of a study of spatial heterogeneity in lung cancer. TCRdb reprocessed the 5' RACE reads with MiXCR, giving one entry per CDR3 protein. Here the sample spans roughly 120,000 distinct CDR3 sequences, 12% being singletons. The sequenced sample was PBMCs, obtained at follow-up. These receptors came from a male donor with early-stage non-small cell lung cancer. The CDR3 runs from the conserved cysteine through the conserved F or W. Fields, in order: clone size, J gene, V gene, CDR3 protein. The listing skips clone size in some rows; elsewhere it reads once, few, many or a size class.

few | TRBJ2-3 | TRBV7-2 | CASSTRTDTQYF
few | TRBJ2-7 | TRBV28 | CASAGPSRTYEQYF
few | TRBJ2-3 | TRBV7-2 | CASSLRRGHTDTQYF
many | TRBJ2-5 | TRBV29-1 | CSVYGGQGARETQYF
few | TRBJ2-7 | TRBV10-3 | CAISDSTYEQYF
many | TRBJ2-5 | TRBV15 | CATSRDGPGKETQYF
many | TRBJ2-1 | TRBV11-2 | CASSFRADNEQFF
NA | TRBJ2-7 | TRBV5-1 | CASSENTGGGTYEQYF
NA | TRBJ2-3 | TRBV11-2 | CASSLEGARVRTDTQYF
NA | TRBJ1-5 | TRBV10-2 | CASSEPAGTGGNQPQHF
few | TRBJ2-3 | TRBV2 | CASMSPSGGAADTQYF
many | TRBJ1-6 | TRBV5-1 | CASSLAGLGSPLHF
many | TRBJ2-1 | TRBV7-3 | CASSSDGPLDEQFF
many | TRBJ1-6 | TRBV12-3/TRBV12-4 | CASTLTEDSPLHF
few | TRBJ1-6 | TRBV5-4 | CASSLGQGQNSPLHF
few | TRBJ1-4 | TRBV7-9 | CASSTTTGTNEKLFF
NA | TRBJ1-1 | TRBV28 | CASSLGDTEAFF
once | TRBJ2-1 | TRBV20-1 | CSVQTSGAYNEQFF
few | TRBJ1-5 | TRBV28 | CASSRGGPNQPQHF
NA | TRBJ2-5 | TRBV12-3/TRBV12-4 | CASSRSGGERETQYF
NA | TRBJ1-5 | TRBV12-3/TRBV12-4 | CASSLRSGYQQPQHF
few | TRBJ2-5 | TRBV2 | CASKRGQETQYF
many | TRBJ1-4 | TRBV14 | CASSPKTGRTNEKLFF